These 31 T cell receptor beta chains were sequenced from one sample in a study of spatial heterogeneity in lung cancer. Regarding time point: sample taken at primary tumor resection. TCRdb used MiXCR to reprocess the 5' RACE reads, holding one entry per CDR3 protein. The sample consists of 85,000 to 100,000 distinct CDR3 sequences, about an eighth of them appearing once. The starting material was PBMCs, obtained at surgery. These receptors originate from a male donor with early-stage non-small cell lung cancer.

The rearrangement joins TRBV19 to TRBJ2-7; D call uncertain. Germline V gives CDR1 LNHDA, CDR2 SQIVND (reference sequence). Trimming cost V 3 bases and J 9 bases, with 15 bases left between them. The CDR3 consists of 13 residues. The CDR3 DNA sequence: TGTGCCAGTAGTATTCAGAGGAATCGCGTGCAGTACTTC. This codes for CASSIQRNRVQYF.

This clonotype was counted between two and nine times. The chain carries TRBV6-6 and TRBJ1-1; 10 bases are a match to TRBD1. V lost 6 bases, J lost 10 bases, and 8 bases stayed unmatched. Germline V CDR1 and CDR2: MNHNY, SVGAGI (reference sequence). The CDR3 is 13 residues long. The CDR3, as DNA: TGTGCCAGCAGCGGGGACAGGGGTTGGGGAGCTTTCTTT. This codes for CASSGDRGWGAFF.

This clonotype was found a few times. The rearrangement links TRBV7-3 to TRBJ2-7; the match to TRBD1 covers 7 bases. CDR3 length equals 11 residues. Germline CDR1 reads SGHTA; CDR2 reads FQGTGA. V trimming: 8 bases; J trimming: 7 bases; junction bases outside the gene matches: 5. The CDR3 sequence: CASGSGGEQYF. The DNA for the CDR3 is TGTGCCAGCGGGTCAGGGGGAGAGCAGTACTTC.

Only a few counts were recorded for this clonotype. The chain couples TRBV11-2 to TRBJ2-2; 11 positions agree with TRBD2. Per germline, CDR1 SGHAT and CDR2 FQNNGV. The CDR3 totals 15 residues. V gave up 3 bases and J gave up 6 bases; unmatched junction bases: 3. CDR3 in amino acids: CASSLNSGGAGELFF. The CDR3 nucleotides are TGTGCCAGCAGCTTGAATAGCGGGGGGGCCGGGGAGCTGTTTTTT.

V usage is TRBV5-1 and J usage is TRBJ2-3, with a possible D match to TRBD1 (5 bases). Germline-derived CDR1 and CDR2 are SGHRS and YFSETQ. The V and J ends lost 0 bases and 2 bases respectively, with 13 bases between them. The CDR3 totals 16 residues. The CDR3 loop is CASSLGSTAITDTQYF. The CDR3 DNA reads as TGCGCCAGCAGCTTGGGATCGACAGCCATCACAGATACGCAGTATTTT.

Points on this clonotype: The junction departs from the called germline gene at one end, perhaps through a read error. This sequence joins TRBV7-2 and TRBJ2-2; perhaps TRBD2 as D (6 bases). The CDR3 is 14 residues long. CDR1 and CDR2 from the germline V gene are SGHTA and FQGNSA. CDR3: CASSLATDTGELFF. CDR3 coding DNA: TGTGCCAGCAGCCTAGCGACAGACACCGGGGAGCTGTTTTTT.

This chain uses TRBV6-2 or TRBV6-3 with TRBJ1-1; D unclear. V gave up 4 bases and J gave up 1 base, with 10 bases separating them. Germline CDR1 is MNHEY and CDR2 is SVGEGT. The length of the CDR3 is 14 residues. Here the CDR3 reads CASSLTPKNTEAFF. CDR3 sequence (DNA): TGTGCCAGCAGTTTGACACCGAAGAACACTGAAGCTTTCTTT.

This clonotype was seen ten or more times. The J gene is TRBJ2-6, the V gene TRBV19; tentatively, D is TRBD1 (5 bases). CDR3 length: 17 amino acids. Germline CDR1 is LNHDA and CDR2 is SQIVND (reference sequence). V was shortened by 2 bases and J by 0 bases, with 11 bases between the two germline ends. This CDR3 is CASSIRTLSSGANVLTF. CDR3 coding DNA: TGTGCCAGTAGTATAAGGACATTAAGCTCTGGGGCCAACGTCCTGACTTTC.

The gene calls are TRBV28 and TRBJ2-2, with D maybe TRBD1 (6 bases). This CDR3 spans 12 amino acids. V shed 3 bases and J shed 13 bases, with 12 bases lying between them. CDR1 MDHEN and CDR2 SYDVKM come from the germline V gene. CDR3 nucleotides: TGTGCCAGCAGTTTCGAGCAGGGGAGGCTGTTTTTT. It specifies CASSFEQGRLFF. Full variable domain (outside the CDR3, taken from reference TRBV28 and TRBJ2-2): DVKVTQSSRYLVKRTGEKVFLECVQDMDHENMFWYRQDPGLGLRLIYFSYDVKMKEKGDIPEGYSVSREKKERFSLILESASTNQTSMYLCASSFEQGRLFFGEGSRLTVL.

This clonotype has just a few counts. The J gene is TRBJ2-5, the V gene TRBV10-3; either TRBD1 or TRBD2 may fit D (6 bases each). Trimming left V 5 bases short and J 1 base short, with 14 bases between. There are 15 residues in the CDR3. Germline CDR1 reads ENHRY; CDR2 reads SYGVKD. CDR3 amino acids: CAISFGGHIQETQYF. The CDR3 DNA is TGTGCCATCAGTTTTGGGGGGCACATCCAAGAGACCCAGTACTTC.

The J gene is TRBJ2-2, the V gene TRBV6-5; 9 bases are shared with TRBD2. This CDR3 has 17 amino acids. V lost 0 bases and J lost 7; bases outside the gene matches: 9. Germline V gene sequence: CDR1 MNHEY, CDR2 SVGAGI. Written as DNA, the CDR3 is TGTGCCAGCAGTTACTCCCTAAGCGGGAGGACCGGCGGGGAGCTGTTTTTT. This codes for CASSYSLSGRTGGELFF.

The V and J genes are TRBV19 and TRBJ2-1; D unresolved. This CDR3 region has 11 residues. Trimming removed 4 bases from V and 9 bases from J, with 7 bases in between. The V gene's germline CDR1 is LNHDA and CDR2 SQIVND (reference sequence). The CDR3 protein is CASSSWAEQFF. In DNA form, the CDR3 reads TGTGCCAGTAGTAGTTGGGCTGAGCAGTTCTTC.

The rearrangement uses TRBV6-2 or TRBV6-3 and TRBJ2-2; 8 positions agree with TRBD1. V gave up 4 bases and J gave up 6 bases; unmatched junction bases: 10. The V gene's germline CDR1 is MNHEY and CDR2 SVGEGT. This CDR3 has 16 residues. Here the CDR3 DNA reads TGTGCCAGCAGTTGGGGACAGGATATACGTCCCGGGGAGCTGTTTTTT. Translating gives CASSWGQDIRPGELFF.

This clonotype was seen ten or more times. The rearrangement joins TRBV12-3 or TRBV12-4 to TRBJ2-7; no clear D gene. V dropped 2 bases and J dropped 4 bases, with 6 bases sitting between them. The CDR3 has 12 residues. Here the CDR3 reads CASSLIGYEQYF. Here the CDR3 DNA reads TGTGCCAGCAGTTTAATAGGTTACGAGCAGTACTTC.

The chain is built from TRBV15 and TRBJ2-3, with TRBD2 matching 7 bases. The ends lost 9 bases at V and 0 bases at J; junction bases unmatched: 12. Germline CDR1 is LNHNV and CDR2 is YYDKDF (reference sequence). There are 16 residues in the CDR3. This chain's CDR3 is CATEPGLPTSTDTQYF. In nucleotides, the CDR3 is TGTGCCACGGAACCGGGACTACCGACTAGCACAGATACGCAGTATTTT.

This clonotype has a count of ten or more. The chain links TRBV3-1 to TRBJ1-5; D gene unclear. Trimming removed 0 bases from V and 5 bases from J, with 5 bases in between. From germline, CDR1 is LGHDT and CDR2 YNNKEL (reference sequence). This CDR3 contains 13 residues. CDR3 coding DNA: TGTGCCAGCAGCCAAGATGTCCATCAGCCCCAGCATTTT. Its translation: CASSQDVHQPQHF.

This sequence joins TRBV10-3 and TRBJ2-3; no definite D call. This CDR3 contains 11 residues. Trimming cost V 2 bases and J 10 bases, with 7 bases left between them. CDR1 ENHRY and CDR2 SYGVKD come from the germline V gene. For the CDR3, the DNA is TGTGCCATCAGTGAGAGCCCAGCGCAGTATTTT. Protein sequence: CAISESPAQYF.

This clonotype has only a few counts. The CDR3 DNA reads as TGTGCCAGCACCGGACTAGCGGGAGTCGGGGGCGAGCAGTACTTC. It translates to CASTGLAGVGGEQYF. V usage is TRBV6-2 or TRBV6-3 and J usage is TRBJ2-7, with 13 positions matching TRBD2. Trimming cost V 7 bases and J 6 bases; bases outside gene matches: 9. The CDR3 has 15 amino acids. The V gene's germline CDR1 is MNHEY and CDR2 SVGEGT.

This clonotype was seen a handful of times. The chain couples TRBV7-3 to TRBJ2-3; D remains ambiguous. From germline, CDR1 is SGHTA and CDR2 FQGTGA. Deletions cut 2 bases from V and 6 bases from J, with 12 bases between. CDR3 length: 14 residues. In DNA, the CDR3 is TGTGCCAGCAGCTTACTCCTGGGGATGGATACGCAGTATTTT. Translation: CASSLLLGMDTQYF. Full variable domain (outside the CDR3, taken from reference TRBV7-3 and TRBJ2-3): GAGVSQTPSNKVTEKGKYVELRCDPISGHTALYWYRQSLGQGPEFLIYFQGTGAADDSGLPNDRFFAVRPEGSVSTLKIQRTERGDSAVYLCASSLLLGMDTQYFGPGTRLTVL.

Ten or more counts support this clonotype. DNA of the CDR3: TGTGCCAGCAGCTTAGGCGTTGGGGAGATTAATGAAAAACTGTTTTTT. This encodes CASSLGVGEINEKLFF. The chain combines TRBV11-2 with TRBJ1-4, with D hard to call. Germline loops: CDR1 SGHAT, CDR2 FQNNGV. CDR3 length equals 16 residues. V was clipped by 1 base and J by 4 bases, with 13 bases between them.

The chain uses TRBV16 and TRBJ2-7, with D perhaps TRBD1 (5 bases). The V end lost 0 bases, the J end lost 6 bases, and 18 bases lay between the germline ends. CDR3 length equals 16 residues. The germline V gene has CDR1 KGHSY and CDR2 FQNENV. The CDR3 is CASSQSLAGQPFEQYF. Here the CDR3 DNA reads TGTGCCAGCAGCCAATCTTTGGCAGGGCAGCCTTTCGAGCAGTACTTC.

This clonotype has more than one count but fewer than ten. This chain joins TRBV10-3 and TRBJ2-1; TRBD2 matches at 14 bases. V gave up 2 bases and J gave up 3 bases; unmatched junction bases: 9. There are 19 residues in the CDR3. CDR1 is ENHRY, CDR2 SYGVKD, per germline. The CDR3 DNA sequence: TGTGCCATCAGTGAGCCGCGGGGGACTAGCGGGAGTGACTACAATGAGCAGTTCTTC. It specifies CAISEPRGTSGSDYNEQFF.

There are a few counts of this clonotype. This chain connects TRBV15 to TRBJ2-3, with D perhaps TRBD2 (6 bases). The CDR3 length is 13 residues. The germline gives CDR1 LNHNV, CDR2 YYDKDF (reference sequence). V lost 3 bases to trimming and J lost 6 bases, with 10 bases between them. The CDR3 here is CATSSRGTDTQYF. CDR3 nucleotides: TGTGCCACCAGCAGTCGGGGGACGGATACGCAGTATTTT.

V usage is TRBV5-6 and J usage is TRBJ1-5; no firm D call. V gave up 0 bases and J gave up 2 bases, with 6 bases separating them. This CDR3 spans 14 amino acids. CDR1 and CDR2 (germline): SGHDT, YYEEEE. CDR3 sequence (DNA): TGTGCCAGCAGCTTGGGGGGAGGCAATCAGCCCCAGCATTTT. This gives the protein CASSLGGGNQPQHF.

This clonotype was detected ten times or more. The chain has TRBV9 and TRBJ2-5; 11 nucleotides line up with TRBD2. Germline values: CDR1 SGDLS, CDR2 YYNGEE. This CDR3 is built from 17 residues. V was pared by 0 bases and J by 0 bases, with 4 bases of the junction left unmatched. The CDR3 DNA follows: TGTGCCAGCAGCGTAGACCCGACTAGCGGGGACCAAGAGACCCAGTACTTC. Protein: CASSVDPTSGDQETQYF.

The gene calls are TRBV28 and TRBJ2-2; D possibly matches TRBD1 or TRBD2 (6 bases each). The CDR3 length is 13 residues. Germline lookup yields CDR1 MDHEN and CDR2 SYDVKM. The V and J ends lost 7 bases and 4 bases respectively, with 10 bases between them. The CDR3, as DNA: TGTGCCAGCATGGAGGGGGTCACCGGGGAGCTGTTTTTT. Its protein is CASMEGVTGELFF.

This clonotype was detected only a few times. The genes are TRBV4-3 and TRBJ1-5; D gene ambiguous. In germline, CDR1 is LGHNA, CDR2 YSLEER. Trimming took 5 bases from V and 2 from J, leaving 13 bases between them. The length of the CDR3 is 15 residues. CDR3 nucleotide sequence: TGCGCCAGCAGCGTCTCCCCGGCAGGCAATCAGCCCCAGCATTTT. It is translated as CASSVSPAGNQPQHF.

The sample holds many counts of this clonotype. This chain uses TRBV12-3 or TRBV12-4 with TRBJ2-2, with TRBD1 matching over 8 bases. This CDR3 has 15 amino acids. After removal of 10 bases from V and 4 bases from J, the junction contained 11 bases not matched to a gene. This chain's CDR3 is CATSSGRGPTGELFF. CDR3 in DNA: TGTGCCACCTCCTCCGGCAGGGGGCCCACCGGGGAGCTGTTTTTT.

The chain has TRBV9 and TRBJ2-5; no clear D. CDR1 SGDLS and CDR2 YYNGEE come from the germline V gene. The CDR3 length is 15 residues. V gave up 3 bases and J gave up 6 bases, with 18 bases separating them. As DNA, the CDR3 is TGTGCCAGCAGCGCCGCAAGCAGGAGATTACAGACCCAGTACTTC. This translates into CASSAASRRLQTQYF.

This clonotype was picked up a small number of times. The chain carries TRBV5-4 and TRBJ2-1; 8 positions match TRBD2. Trimming at V came to 3 bases and at J to 6 bases, leaving 8 bases not matched to a gene. The CDR3 contains 15 residues. The germline CDR1 and CDR2 sequences are SGHNT and YYREEE (reference sequence). The CDR3 region has the DNA TGTGCCAGCAGCTCCCAGCGGGGGAATACCAATGAGCAGTTCTTC. Amino acids: CASSSQRGNTNEQFF. Supplemented by reference TRBV5-4 and TRBJ2-1, the full variable domain reads ETGVTQSPTHLIKTRGQQVTLRCSSQSGHNTVSWYQQALGQGPQFIFQYYREEENGRGNFPPRFSGLQFPNYSSELNVNALELDDSALYLCASSSQRGNTNEQFFGPGTRLTVL.

V usage is TRBV5-5 and J usage is TRBJ2-7, with D perhaps matching TRBD1 or TRBD2 (6 bases each). Germline CDR1 SGHKS, CDR2 YYEKEE (reference sequence). The CDR3 extends over 15 amino acids. V lost 6 bases to trimming and J lost 0 bases, with 16 bases between them. The DNA of the CDR3 is TGTGCCAGCACCGATCCGGGGGCTAGCTCCTACGAGCAGTACTTC. This codes for CASTDPGASSYEQYF. Full variable domain (outside the CDR3, taken from reference TRBV5-5 and TRBJ2-7): DAGVTQSPTHLIKTRGQQVTLRCSPISGHKSVSWYQQVLGQGPQFIFQYYEKEERGRGNFPDRFSARQFPNYSSELNVNALLLGDSALYLCASTDPGASSYEQYFGPGTRLTVT.